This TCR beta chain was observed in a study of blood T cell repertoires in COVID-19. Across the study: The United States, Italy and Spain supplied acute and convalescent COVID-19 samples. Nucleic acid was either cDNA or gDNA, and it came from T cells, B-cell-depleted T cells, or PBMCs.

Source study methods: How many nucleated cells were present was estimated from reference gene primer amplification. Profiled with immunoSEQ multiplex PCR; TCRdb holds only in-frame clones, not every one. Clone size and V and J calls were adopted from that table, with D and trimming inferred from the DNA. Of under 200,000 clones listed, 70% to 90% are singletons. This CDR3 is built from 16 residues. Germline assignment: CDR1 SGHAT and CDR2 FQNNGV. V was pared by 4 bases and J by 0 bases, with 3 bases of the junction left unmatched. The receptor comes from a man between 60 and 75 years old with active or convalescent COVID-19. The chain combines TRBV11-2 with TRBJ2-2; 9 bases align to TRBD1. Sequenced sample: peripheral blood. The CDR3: CASSSGQGANTGELFF. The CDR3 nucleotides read TGTGCCAGCAGCTCGGGACAGGGCGCGAACACCGGGGAGCTGTTTTTT.